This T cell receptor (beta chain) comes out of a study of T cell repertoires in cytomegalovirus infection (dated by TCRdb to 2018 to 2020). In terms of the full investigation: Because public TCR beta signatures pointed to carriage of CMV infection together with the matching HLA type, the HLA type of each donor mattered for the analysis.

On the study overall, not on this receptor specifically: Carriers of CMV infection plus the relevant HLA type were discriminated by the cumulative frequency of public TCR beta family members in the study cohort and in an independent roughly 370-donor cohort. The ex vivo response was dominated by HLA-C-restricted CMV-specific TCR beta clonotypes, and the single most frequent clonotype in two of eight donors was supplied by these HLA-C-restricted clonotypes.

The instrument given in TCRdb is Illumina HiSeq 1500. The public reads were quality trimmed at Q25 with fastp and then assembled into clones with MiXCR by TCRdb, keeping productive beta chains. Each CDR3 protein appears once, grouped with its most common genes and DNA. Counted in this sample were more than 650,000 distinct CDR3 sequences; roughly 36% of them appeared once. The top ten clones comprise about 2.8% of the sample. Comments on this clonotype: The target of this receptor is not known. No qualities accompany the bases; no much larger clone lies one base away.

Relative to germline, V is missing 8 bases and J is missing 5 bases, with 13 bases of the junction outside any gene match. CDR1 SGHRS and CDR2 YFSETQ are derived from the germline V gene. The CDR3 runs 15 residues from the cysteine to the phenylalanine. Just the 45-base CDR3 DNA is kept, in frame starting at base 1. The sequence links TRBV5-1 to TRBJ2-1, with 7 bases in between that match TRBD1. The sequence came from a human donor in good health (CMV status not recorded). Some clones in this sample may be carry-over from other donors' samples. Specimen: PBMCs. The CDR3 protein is CASKVGGQADNEQFF. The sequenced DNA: TGCGCCAGTAAGGTCGGAGGACAGGCCGACAATGAGCAGTTCTTC.